This passage covers 23 T cell receptor beta chains from one sample sequenced in a study of blood T cell repertoires in COVID-19. Method: immunoSEQ multiplex PCR; TCRdb's copy keeps in-frame clones and lacks some. The sample records 50,000 to 65,000 clones, 83% being singletons. The sequenced sample consisted of peripheral blood. The source of these receptors is a human donor in a cohort sampled during active COVID-19.

The chain is built from TRBV6-6 and TRBJ1-6; TRBD1 might be the D (5 bases). V lost 6 bases to trimming and J lost 7 bases, with 10 bases between them. The CDR3 consists of 13 residues. The germline CDR1 and CDR2 sequences are MNHNY and SVGAGI (reference sequence). The CDR3 region is CASSPQENSPLHF. Here the CDR3 DNA reads TGTGCCAGCAGCCCACAGGAAAATTCACCCCTCCACTTT.

The chain combines TRBV2 with TRBJ2-7; the match to TRBD1 covers 8 bases. V lost 8 bases and J lost 6; bases outside the gene matches: 9. Germline V gives CDR1 SNHLY, CDR2 FYNNEI. The CDR3 length is 13 residues. CDR3 amino acids: CASSQGTGGEQYF. The CDR3 region has the DNA TGTGCCAGCTCGCAAGGGACAGGTGGCGAGCAGTACTTC.

Only a few counts were recorded for this clone. V is TRBV2 and J is TRBJ2-7; 12 bases map to TRBD2. From germline, CDR1 is SNHLY and CDR2 FYNNEI. The CDR3 contains 17 residues. J was trimmed by 0 bases and V by 7 bases; bases with no gene match: 10. CDR3 protein: CASTGTSGYRSSYEQYF. CDR3 in DNA: TGTGCCAGCACTGGGACTAGCGGGTACCGGAGCTCCTACGAGCAGTACTTC.

The gene calls are TRBV10-3 and TRBJ2-5; 9 bases align to TRBD1. The germline V gene has CDR1 ENHRY and CDR2 SYGVKD. This CDR3 spans 12 amino acids. Trimming took 9 bases from V and 2 from J; bases not matched to a gene: 1. The CDR3: CAIGTGQETQYF. Written as DNA, the CDR3 is TGTGCCATTGGGACAGGGCAAGAGACCCAGTACTTC.

This clone was recorded once. V gene TRBV3-1 (or the pseudogene TRBV3-2) combines with J gene TRBJ1-1; D is possibly TRBD1 (6 bases). Germline loops: CDR1 LGHDT, CDR2 YNNKEL (reference sequence). The CDR3 is made up of 16 amino acids. V was cut by 1 base and J by 4 bases, with 16 bases left in between. The CDR3 DNA reads as TGTGCCAGCAGCCAAGTAGGGGGTGGCCGGGGCACTGAAGCTTTCTTT. This translates into CASSQVGGGRGTEAFF.

J is TRBJ2-1 and V is TRBV28, with TRBD2 identical over 8 bases. Losses at the gene ends were 7 bases for V and 7 bases for J; bases not matched to a gene: 6. This CDR3 region has 13 residues. Germline V lookup: CDR1 MDHEN, CDR2 SYDVKM. CDR3: CASMASGLNEQFF. In nucleotides, the CDR3 is TGTGCCAGCATGGCTAGCGGGTTAAATGAGCAGTTCTTC.

The chain recombines TRBV6-4 with TRBJ2-6, with D possibly being TRBD1 (6 bases). V lost 5 bases, J lost 0 bases, and 14 bases lay in between. Germline CDR1 reads MRHNA; CDR2 reads SNTAGT. The length of the CDR3 is 17 residues. This CDR3 is CASSRQDSVSGANVLTF. The CDR3, as DNA: TGTGCCAGCAGTAGACAGGATTCAGTCTCTGGGGCCAACGTCCTGACTTTC.

The CDR3 DNA follows: TGTGCCAGTAGTATAGACGCGGCCAGGGGCAATGAGCAGTTCTTC. It codes for CASSIDAARGNEQFF. V is TRBV19 and J is TRBJ2-1, with D tentatively TRBD1 (6 bases). In germline, CDR1 is LNHDA, CDR2 SQIVND (reference sequence). The V and J ends lost 0 bases and 6 bases respectively, with 12 bases between them. The CDR3 spans 15 residues.

This clone was counted only a few times. This chain links TRBV5-1 with TRBJ2-7; the match to TRBD1 covers 7 bases. After removal of 0 bases from V and 2 bases from J, the junction contained 5 bases not matched to a gene. Germline V gene lookup returns CDR1 SGHRS and CDR2 YFSETQ. The CDR3 sequence is 15 residues long. The CDR3 is CASSLGQGFPYEQYF. The CDR3 DNA sequence: TGCGCCAGCAGCTTGGGACAGGGTTTCCCCTACGAGCAGTACTTC.

This clone was observed at least ten times. The V gene is TRBV5-4, the J gene TRBJ2-1; D may be TRBD2 (6 bases). Germline CDR1 is SGHNT and CDR2 is YYREEE (reference sequence). The CDR3 extends over 16 amino acids. V was clipped by 3 bases and J by 0 bases, with 13 bases between them. This CDR3 reads CASSWGSGSSYNEQFF. The CDR3 nucleotides are TGTGCCAGCAGCTGGGGTAGCGGTAGCTCCTACAATGAGCAGTTCTTC.

The chain carries TRBV7-9 and TRBJ1-5, with D possibly TRBD1 on 6 matching bases. Germline V gene lookup returns CDR1 SEHNR and CDR2 FQNEAQ (reference sequence). Trimming shortened V by 0 bases and J by 7 bases, and 16 bases separated the two germline ends. CDR3 size: 16 residues. The CDR3 loop is CASSLAGGGGVQPQHF. DNA of the CDR3: TGTGCCAGCAGCTTAGCAGGAGGGGGGGGCGTACAGCCCCAGCATTTT.

This clone was counted between two and nine times. The chain combines TRBV6-5 with TRBJ2-3; the D gene is possibly TRBD2 (6 bases). Germline values: CDR1 MNHEY, CDR2 SVGAGI. Trimming stripped 6 bases from V and 6 bases from J, with 16 bases between. The CDR3 is 14 amino acids. As DNA, the CDR3 is TGTGCCAGCAGCCCGGCGGGAACCGCGGATACGCAGTATTTT. The encoded protein is CASSPAGTADTQYF.

The chain couples TRBV18 to TRBJ1-4; D gene ambiguous. This CDR3 region has 14 residues. Per germline, CDR1 KGHSH and CDR2 LQKENI. V was shortened by 0 bases and J by 10 bases, with 12 bases between the two germline ends. CDR3 loop: CASSPPGGGGKLFF. CDR3 bases: TGTGCCAGCTCACCACCCGGTGGAGGCGGAAAACTGTTTTTT.

The rearrangement joins TRBV14 to TRBJ2-2, with 13 positions matching TRBD2. V gave up 4 bases and J gave up 3 bases; unmatched junction bases: 5. Germline V gives CDR1 SGHDN, CDR2 FVKESK. The CDR3 has 17 amino acids. The CDR3 sequence is CASSPTSGGADTGELFF. The CDR3 coding sequence is TGTGCCAGCAGCCCCACTAGCGGGGGGGCCGACACCGGGGAGCTGTTTTTT.

The chain carries TRBV2 and TRBJ1-1; TRBD1 matches at 7 bases. Looked up from germline, CDR1 is SNHLY and CDR2 is FYNNEI. The trim removed 2 bases at V and 7 bases at J, leaving 4 bases unmatched. There are 13 residues in the CDR3. CDR3 coding DNA: TGTGCCAGCAGTGAATATCGGGACAGTGAAGCTTTCTTT. Protein sequence: CASSEYRDSEAFF. The entire variable domain, with the rest obtained from reference TRBV2 and TRBJ1-1, is as follows: EPEVTQTPSHQVTQMGQEVILRCVPISNHLYFYWYRQILGQKVEFLVSFYNNEISEKSEIFDDQFSVERPDGSNFTLKIRSTKLEDSAMYFCASSEYRDSEAFFGQGTRLTVV.

The genes are TRBV3-1 (or the pseudogene TRBV3-2) and TRBJ2-1; 7 bases fit TRBD2. Losses at the gene ends were 1 base for V and 0 bases for J; bases not matched to a gene: 3. The CDR3 spans 16 residues. The germline V gene encodes CDR1 LGHDT and CDR2 YNNKEL (reference sequence). The DNA for the CDR3 is TGTGCCAGCAGCCAAGCCCTAGCGGTCTCCTACAATGAGCAGTTCTTC. Amino acids: CASSQALAVSYNEQFF.

The chain links TRBV15 to TRBJ1-2; 7 bases align to TRBD1. Germline V gives CDR1 LNHNV, CDR2 YYDKDF (reference sequence). V trimming: 11 bases; J trimming: 4 bases; junction bases outside the gene matches: 10. This CDR3 spans 13 amino acids. The CDR3 DNA sequence: TGTGCCTCCTCGAGGGGGCATTTCTATGGCTACACCTTC. Protein sequence: CASSRGHFYGYTF.

This clone turned up a few times. The chain is built from TRBV2 and TRBJ2-3, with 7 bases fitting TRBD2. The CDR3 spans 15 residues. Germline V gives CDR1 SNHLY, CDR2 FYNNEI. The V gene end was trimmed by 8 bases and the J gene end by 2 bases; junction bases not matched to a gene: 10. CDR3 in DNA: TGTGCCAGCGCTGCGGCTAGCGGTGACACAGATACGCAGTATTTT. This codes for CASAAASGDTDTQYF.

This chain uses TRBV5-1 with TRBJ2-7; 10 positions match TRBD2. Germline V gives CDR1 SGHRS, CDR2 YFSETQ. J lost 4 bases, V lost 4 bases, and 5 bases had no gene match. The CDR3 runs to 14 residues. The CDR3 loop reads CASSRSGGAYEQYF. The CDR3 DNA reads TGCGCCAGCAGCAGGAGCGGGGGGGCTTACGAGCAGTACTTC.

This chain joins TRBV7-8 and TRBJ2-1; 7 bases fit TRBD2. CDR1 is SGHVS, CDR2 FQNEAQ, per germline. V was pared by 2 bases and J by 5 bases, with 9 bases of the junction left unmatched. This CDR3 is 16 amino acids long. The CDR3 sequence: CASSLRGRAYHNEQFF. CDR3 DNA: TGTGCCAGCAGCTTACGGGGGAGGGCCTACCACAATGAGCAGTTCTTC.

The chain has TRBV5-8 and TRBJ1-5, with 7 bases identical to TRBD1. The CDR3 loop spans 19 amino acids. The junction had 14 bases not matched to a gene; V was cut back by 0 bases and J by 2 bases. CDR1 and CDR2 from the germline V gene are SGHTS and YDEGEE. CDR3 nucleotide sequence: TGTGCCAGCAGCTTGGTGGGCCAGAGGGGGCGAAGCGGCAATCAGCCCCAGCATTTT. Translated: CASSLVGQRGRSGNQPQHF.

About this clone: No DNA is shown, since the ends of the CDR3 on it are uncertain; the CDR3 is the one TCRdb lists. The rearrangement links TRBV6-1 to TRBJ2-5; the table's D call TRBD2 went unverified against the DNA. Germline lookup yields CDR1 MNHNS and CDR2 SASEGT. Termini included, the CDR3 measures 13 amino acids. CDR3 region: CASSDLWRGTQYF.

This clone has a single count. V is TRBV18 and J is TRBJ1-4; TRBD1 aligns across 11 bases. The V and J ends lost 4 bases and 0 bases, in that order; junction bases with no gene match: 7. The CDR3 totals 18 residues. The germline V gene encodes CDR1 KGHSH and CDR2 LQKENI. The DNA of the CDR3 is TGTGCCAGCTCACTTAGGACAGGGGGCCCAGCAACTAATGAAAAACTGTTTTTT. It is translated as CASSLRTGGPATNEKLFF.